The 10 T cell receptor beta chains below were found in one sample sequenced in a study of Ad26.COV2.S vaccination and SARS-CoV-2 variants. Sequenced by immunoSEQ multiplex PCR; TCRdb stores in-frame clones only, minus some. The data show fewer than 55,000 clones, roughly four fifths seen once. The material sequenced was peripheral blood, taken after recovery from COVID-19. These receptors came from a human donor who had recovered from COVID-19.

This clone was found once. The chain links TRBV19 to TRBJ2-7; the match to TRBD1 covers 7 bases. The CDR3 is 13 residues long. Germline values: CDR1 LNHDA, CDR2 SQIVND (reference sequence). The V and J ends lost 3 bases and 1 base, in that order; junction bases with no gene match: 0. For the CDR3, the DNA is TGTGCCAGTAGTATGACAGGGTCCTACGAGCAGTACTTC. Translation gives CASSMTGSYEQYF.

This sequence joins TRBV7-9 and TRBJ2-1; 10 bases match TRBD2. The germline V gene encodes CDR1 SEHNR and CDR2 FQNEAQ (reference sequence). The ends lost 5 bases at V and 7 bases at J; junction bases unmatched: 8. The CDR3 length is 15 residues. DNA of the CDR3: TGTGCCAGCAGCCCCCGAGCGGGGGGGTTGAATGAGCAGTTCTTC. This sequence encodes CASSPRAGGLNEQFF.

CDR3 protein: CASSLGTGGPSGANVLTF. CDR3 DNA sequence: TGTGCCAGCTCACTTGGGACAGGGGGCCCCTCTGGGGCCAACGTCCTGACTTTC. This chain joins TRBV18 and TRBJ2-6; 12 bases match TRBD1. The V segment lost 4 bases and the J segment 0 bases; nucleotides outside the gene matches: 4. Looked up from germline, CDR1 is KGHSH and CDR2 is LQKENI. The CDR3 totals 18 residues.

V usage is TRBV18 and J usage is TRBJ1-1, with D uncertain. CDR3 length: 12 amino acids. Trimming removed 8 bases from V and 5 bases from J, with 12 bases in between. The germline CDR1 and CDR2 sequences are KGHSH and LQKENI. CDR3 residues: CASQGGGTEAFF. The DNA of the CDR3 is TGTGCCAGCCAAGGCGGCGGAACTGAAGCTTTCTTT.

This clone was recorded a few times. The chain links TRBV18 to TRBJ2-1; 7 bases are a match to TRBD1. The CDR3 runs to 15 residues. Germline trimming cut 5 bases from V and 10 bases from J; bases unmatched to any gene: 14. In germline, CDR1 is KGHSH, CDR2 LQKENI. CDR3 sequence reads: CASSISSDRVGEQFF. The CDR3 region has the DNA TGTGCCAGCTCAATAAGCTCCGACAGGGTAGGCGAGCAGTTCTTC.

The CDR3 DNA sequence: TGTGCCAGCAGCCAACTTGGAAACCAGGGGGCGCAGGGCTACACCTTC. As protein: CASSQLGNQGAQGYTF. This chain links TRBV3-1 (or the pseudogene TRBV3-2) with TRBJ1-2, with 8 bases fitting TRBD1. The germline CDR1 and CDR2 sequences are LGHDT and YNNKEL (reference sequence). Trimming took 2 bases from V and 8 from J; bases not matched to a gene: 13. The CDR3 is 16 residues long.

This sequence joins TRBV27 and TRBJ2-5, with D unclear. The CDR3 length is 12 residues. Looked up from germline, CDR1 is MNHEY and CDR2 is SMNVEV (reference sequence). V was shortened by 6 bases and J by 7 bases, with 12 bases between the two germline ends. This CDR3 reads CASREREGTQYF. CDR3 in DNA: TGTGCCAGCAGGGAACGAGAAGGGACCCAGTACTTC.

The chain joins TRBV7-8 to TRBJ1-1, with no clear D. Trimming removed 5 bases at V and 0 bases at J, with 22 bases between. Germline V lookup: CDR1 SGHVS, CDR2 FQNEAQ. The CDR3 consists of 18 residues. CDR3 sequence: CASSARRHGQRLNTEAFF. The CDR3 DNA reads TGTGCCAGCAGCGCCCGCAGGCACGGTCAAAGATTGAACACTGAAGCTTTCTTT.

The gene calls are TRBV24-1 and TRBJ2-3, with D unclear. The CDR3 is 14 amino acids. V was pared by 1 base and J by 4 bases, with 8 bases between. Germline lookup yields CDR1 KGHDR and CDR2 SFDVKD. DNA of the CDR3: TGTGCCACCAGTGATTTAGGCCGTGCAGATACGCAGTATTTT. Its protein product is CATSDLGRADTQYF.

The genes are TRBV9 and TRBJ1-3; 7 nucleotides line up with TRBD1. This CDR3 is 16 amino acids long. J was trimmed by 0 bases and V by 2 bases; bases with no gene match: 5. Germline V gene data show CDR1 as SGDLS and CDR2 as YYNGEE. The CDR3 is CASSVTGDLSGNTIYF. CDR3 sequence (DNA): TGTGCCAGCAGCGTTACAGGGGACCTCTCTGGAAACACCATATATTTT.